Sequencing of this T cell receptor (beta chain) was carried out in a study of T cell repertoires in cytomegalovirus infection. At the level of the study: Selected CMV epitopes included recently identified HLA-C-restricted ones as well as well-studied HLA-B-restricted ones. Evidence of both CMV infection and a matching HLA type came from public TCR beta signatures.

The CDR3 sequence is 15 residues long. V lost 4 bases, J lost 1 base, and 10 bases lay in between. Germline V lookup: CDR1 SEHNR, CDR2 FQNEAQ (reference sequence). Overall study results and limits: Carriers of CMV plus the relevant HLA were identified by cumulative public TCR beta family frequency. Dominating the ex vivo response were TCR beta clonotypes that were CMV-specific and HLA-C-restricted.

With regard to this clonotype: Antigen specificity is unknown.

TCRdb re-analysed the reads in MiXCR, keeping a single row per CDR3 protein. The sample carries approximately 730,000 distinct CDR3 sequences, 25% to 30% recorded once. This specimen consisted of cultured CD8+ T cells from PBMCs, obtained from culture after CMV antigen stimulation. The chain uses TRBV7-9 and TRBJ2-2, with D hard to call. The TCR comes from a human donor in good health (CMV status not recorded). Some clones in this sample may be carry-over from other donors' samples. CDR3 in DNA: TGTGCCAGCAGCTCCGGACGGATGAACACCGGGGAGCTGTTTTTT. Translation gives CASSSGRMNTGELFF.